The TCR beta chain under discussion was sequenced for a study of blood T cells in healthy people across ages. A second PCR, run for roughly 7 to 12 cycles, used a sample-barcoded 5' primer plus a J-beta primer mix. In TCRdb, the 5' RACE reads were re-called with MiXCR into one record per CDR3 protein. Here the sample spans about 800,000 distinct CDR3 sequences, approximately 25% being singletons. To note about this clonotype: The antigen remains undetermined.

There were healthy Caucasian individuals from Russia, aged roughly 6 to 90, serving as donors. General study points: Whereas aged donors had fewer naive CD4+ cells, long-lived donors had more of them and higher diversity.

The data also belong to a second study, concerning T cells of mothers and their children.

Sequenced: blood. This TCR was sampled from a boy aged 5-17 years in good health.

Written as DNA, the CDR3 is TGTGCCAGCTCAACGCAGACAGGGAAGACCTACGAGCAGTACTTC. This encodes CASSTQTGKTYEQYF. This sequence joins TRBV18 and TRBJ2-7; 7 bases are a match to TRBD1. Germline-derived CDR1 and CDR2 are KGHSH and LQKENI. The ends lost 5 bases at V and 2 bases at J; junction bases unmatched: 9. The CDR3 loop spans 15 amino acids.